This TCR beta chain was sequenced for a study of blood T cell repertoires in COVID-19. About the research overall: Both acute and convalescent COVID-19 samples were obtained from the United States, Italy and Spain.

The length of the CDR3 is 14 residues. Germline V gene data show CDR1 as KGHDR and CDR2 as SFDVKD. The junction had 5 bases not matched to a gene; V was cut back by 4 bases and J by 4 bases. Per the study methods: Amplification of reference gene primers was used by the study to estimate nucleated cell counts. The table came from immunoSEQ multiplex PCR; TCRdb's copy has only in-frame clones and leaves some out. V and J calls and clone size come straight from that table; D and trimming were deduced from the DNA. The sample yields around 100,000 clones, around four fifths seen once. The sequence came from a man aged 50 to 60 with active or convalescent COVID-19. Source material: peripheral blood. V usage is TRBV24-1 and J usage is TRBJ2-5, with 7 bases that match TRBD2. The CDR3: CATSDPGGGETQYF. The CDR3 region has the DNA TGTGCCACCAGTGACCCAGGCGGGGGAGAGACCCAGTACTTC.